The rows below give T cell receptor beta chains drawn from one sample of a study of OX40 agonist ivuxolimab in advanced cancers. Generated by immunoSEQ multiplex PCR, the TCRdb table keeps only in-frame clones and is missing some. The table includes about 49,000 clones, more than 70% detected once. The sample here was CD4+ or CD8+ T cells sorted from blood, taken in a trial of the OX40 agonist ivuxolimab. The receptors shown here come from an adult with an advanced solid tumor such as melanoma, head and neck, liver or kidney cancer. Each CDR3 is given with its conserved first and last residue. The D gene is left open where the match is weak. Expanded clones are given a class, and other clones once, few, many or no size at all.

v_call	j_call	clone_size	d_call	cdr3_aa	cdr3_nt
TRBV16	TRBJ1-5	few	NA	CASSQGENQPQHF	TGTGCCAGCAGCCAGGGGGAAAATCAGCCCCAGCATTTT
TRBV4-1	TRBJ2-4	NA	NA	CASSQAPFGASAKNIQYF	TGCGCCAGCAGCCAAGCACCCTTCGGGGCTTCGGCCAAAAACATTCAGTACTTC
TRBV9	TRBJ2-1	NA	NA	CASSVGVLSYNEQFF	TGTGCCAGCAGCGTAGGGGTCCTTTCCTACAATGAGCAGTTCTTC
TRBV29-1	TRBJ2-7	few	NA	CSVEIRGSSYEQYF	TGCAGCGTTGAAATTCGGGGCAGTTCCTACGAGCAGTACTTC
TRBV30	TRBJ2-7	NA	NA	CAWTEGPAYEQYF	TGTGCCTGGACGGAGGGGCCAGCCTACGAGCAGTACTTC
TRBV9	TRBJ1-2	NA	TRBD1	CASSVAGTGSGYTF	TGTGCCAGCAGCGTAGCGGGGACAGGGAGCGGCTACACCTTC
TRBV6-6	TRBJ2-7	once	TRBD2	CASSYSLLAGYEQYF	TGTGCCAGCAGTTACTCTTTGCTAGCGGGATACGAGCAGTACTTC
TRBV28	TRBJ1-5	NA	TRBD1	CAIRTGGFNQPQHF	TGTGCCATTCGGACAGGGGGATTCAATCAGCCCCAGCATTTT
TRBV11-2	TRBJ2-2	few	NA	CASSWGATGELFF	TGTGCCAGCAGCTGGGGGGCTACCGGGGAGCTGTTTTTT
TRBV27	TRBJ1-1	NA	NA	CASTSGGAPRTEAFF	TGTGCCAGCACCTCCGGGGGGGCCCCGAGGACTGAAGCTTTCTTT
TRBV11-2	TRBJ1-1	few	NA	CASSSGRHTEAFF	TGTGCCAGCAGCTCGGGGAGGCACACTGAAGCTTTCTTT
TRBV18	TRBJ2-3	NA	TRBD1	CASSPSAGRTGRGDTQYF	TGTGCCAGCTCACCATCGGCGGGCAGGACAGGGCGGGGAGATACGCAGTATTTT
TRBV7-2	TRBJ1-1	NA	TRBD1	CASSFYRGGAFF	TGTGCCAGCAGCTTCTACAGGGGGGGAGCTTTCTTT
TRBV28	TRBJ1-2	NA	NA	CASWDTNYGYTF	TGTGCCAGCTGGGACACCAACTATGGCTACACCTTC
TRBV11-2	TRBJ2-4	NA	TRBD1	CASSLTGGYDKNIQYF	TGTGCCAGCAGCTTAACAGGGGGATATGACAAAAACATTCAGTACTTC
TRBV11-2	TRBJ2-7	NA	NA	CASSLVDYEQYF	TGTGCCAGCAGCTTAGTAGACTACGAGCAGTACTTC
TRBV7-6	TRBJ2-5	NA	NA	CASSRDLPQGQYF	TGTGCCAGCAGCCGCGACCTCCCCCAGGGCCAGTACTTC
TRBV28	TRBJ2-3	NA	TRBD2	CASSLWNAGGIADTQYF	TGTGCCAGCAGTTTATGGAACGCGGGAGGGATTGCGGATACGCAGTATTTT
TRBV28	TRBJ2-1	NA	TRBD2	CASSQPGLAGKPTFF	TGTGCCAGCAGTCAACCGGGACTAGCGGGAAAGCCAACGTTCTTC
TRBV7-6	TRBJ1-5	NA	TRBD1	CASSLRQGSNQPQHF	TGTGCCAGCAGCTTGCGACAGGGGAGCAATCAGCCCCAGCATTTT
TRBV29-1	TRBJ2-5	NA	TRBD2	CSVKPLAEETQYF	TGCAGCGTCAAGCCCCTAGCGGAAGAGACCCAGTACTTC
TRBV2	TRBJ2-5	NA	NA	CASKRTQGSSETQYF	TGTGCCAGCAAACGCACCCAGGGTAGTTCAGAGACCCAGTACTTC
TRBV6-1	TRBJ2-5	NA	TRBD2	CASRTSGGAETQYF	TGTGCCAGCAGAACTAGCGGGGGGGCAGAGACCCAGTACTTC
TRBV6-5	TRBJ2-1	NA	TRBD2	CASLAGYKHNEQFF	TGTGCCAGCTTAGCGGGATACAAACACAATGAGCAGTTCTTC
TRBV7-8	TRBJ2-7	NA	TRBD2	CASSPPPRLASYEQYF	TGTGCCAGCAGCCCTCCCCCAAGACTAGCATCCTACGAGCAGTACTTC